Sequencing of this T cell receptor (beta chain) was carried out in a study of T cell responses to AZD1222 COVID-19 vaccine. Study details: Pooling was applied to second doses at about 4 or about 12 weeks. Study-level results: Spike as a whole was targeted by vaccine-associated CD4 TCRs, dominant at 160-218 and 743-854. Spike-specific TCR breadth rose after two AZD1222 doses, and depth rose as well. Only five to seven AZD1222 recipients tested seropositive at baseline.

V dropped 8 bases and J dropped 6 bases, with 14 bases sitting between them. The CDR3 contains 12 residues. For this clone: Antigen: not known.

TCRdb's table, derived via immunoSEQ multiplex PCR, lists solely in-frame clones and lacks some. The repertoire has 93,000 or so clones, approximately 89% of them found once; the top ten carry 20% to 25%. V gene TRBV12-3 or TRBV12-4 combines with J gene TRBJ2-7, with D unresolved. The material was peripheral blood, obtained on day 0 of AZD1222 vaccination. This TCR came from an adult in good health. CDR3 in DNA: TGTGCCAGCTCCTGGGCGGCGAGCGAGCAGTACTTC. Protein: CASSWAASEQYF.